This T cell receptor beta chain was captured in a study of T-cell memory formation after mild COVID-19. Study-level background: There were largely donor-specific TCR clusters.

This clonotype was recorded a few times. What it recognizes is unknown. The final CDR3 position lacks the conserved phenylalanine or tryptophan, pointing to a likely read error. Findings of the study overall: CD4+ bias marked clones expanding day 15 to 37, unlike balanced contracting clones.

Amplification by 5'RACE using constant-segment primers produced TCR alpha and TCR beta cDNA libraries that carried sample barcodes and UMIs. Using its own MiXCR run on the 5' RACE reads, TCRdb lists one record per CDR3 protein. The repertoire holds a few hundred thousand distinct CDR3 sequences, with about a sixth as singletons. Trimming left V 0 bases short and J 9 bases short, with 10 bases between. The CDR3 contains 12 residues. Per the germline V gene, CDR1 is SGHDT and CDR2 is YYEEEE. J is TRBJ2-7 and V is TRBV5-6; the D is unclear. Sequencing was done on a sample of PBMCs or a T cell subset sorted from them (not recorded which). The TCR was taken from a man younger than 35 who had mild COVID-19 (a few samples of this study predate the infection). Cell type and time point are not known. CDR3 amino acids: CASSLGQAWQYL. Here the CDR3 DNA reads TGTGCCAGCAGCTTGGGGCAGGCCTGGCAGTACCTT.